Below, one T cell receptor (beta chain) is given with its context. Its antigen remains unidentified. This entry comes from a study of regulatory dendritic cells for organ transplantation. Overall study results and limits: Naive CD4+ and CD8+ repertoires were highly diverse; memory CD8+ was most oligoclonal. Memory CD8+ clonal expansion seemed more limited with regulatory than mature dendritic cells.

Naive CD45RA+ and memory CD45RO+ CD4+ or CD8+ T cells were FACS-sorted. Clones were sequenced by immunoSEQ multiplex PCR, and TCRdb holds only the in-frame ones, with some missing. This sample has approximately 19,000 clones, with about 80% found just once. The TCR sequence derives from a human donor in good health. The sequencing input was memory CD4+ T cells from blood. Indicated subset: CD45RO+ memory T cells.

CDR3 in amino acids: CASILQGSNTEAFF. In nucleotides, the CDR3 is TGTGCCAGCATCCTTCAGGGGAGCAACACTGAAGCTTTCTTT. V gene TRBV28 combines with J gene TRBJ1-1; D may be TRBD1 (6 bases). The CDR3 extends over 14 amino acids. V was cut by 7 bases and J by 2 bases, with 14 bases left in between. Per germline, CDR1 MDHEN and CDR2 SYDVKM.